This T cell receptor beta chain derives from a study of blood T cell repertoires in COVID-19 (dated by TCRdb to about 2020). Study-level background: Samples from collaborators originated in the United States, Italy and Spain and spanned both the acute and convalescent phases of COVID-19. The prospective study material was composed of cDNA or gDNA derived from T cells, B-cell-depleted T cells, or PBMCs. The dataset comprised deeply sampled blood TCRbeta repertoires from subjects exposed to, actively infected with, or recovered from COVID-19. The repertoires were released in a freely available public database meant as a resource for research on the immune response to SARS-CoV-2. The samples were drawn from the first 160 participants of the ongoing ImmuneRACE study and from 950 to 1,500 subjects provided by 6 global collaborators. Nearly every sample came with metadata listing a de-identified subject ID, COVID-19 status, age in years and sex. HLA class I and class II types, where available, came from metadata supplied by the sample provider rather than from assay-based typing. On the study overall, not on this receptor specifically: The quantity of clinical and demographic metadata differed by source and by participant and was supplied without curation.

This clone has only a few counts. What this receptor recognizes is not known. No base quality information exists; no much larger clone differs at one position. The CDR3 contains 13 residues, cysteine and phenylalanine counted. Only the CDR3 portion is preserved as DNA: 39 bases, with reading frame beginning at the first base. CDR1 SGDLS and CDR2 YYNGEE were looked up in the germline V gene. The germline V and J ends show losses of 3 bases and 5 bases respectively, and no gene match explains 3 bases of the junction. TCRbeta CDR3 regions were amplified from genomic DNA using the immunoSEQ Assay, a bias-controlled multiplex PCR. The paper's processing steps were these. Nucleated cell counts per sample were estimated from amplification of reference gene primers within the assay. Sequence reads were collapsed and filtered to measure the absolute abundance of every unique TCRbeta CDR3 rearrangement. For each sample, productive Simpson clonality was calculated as the square root of Simpson's diversity index over productive rearrangements. Held by TCRdb, this immuneACCESS table contains in-frame sequences only and omits some clones. Under half of the omission traces to an unresolved V gene where checked; the cause of the rest is unknown. V, J and clone size were drawn from that table, and D and trimming were deduced from the DNA. This sample gives 160,000 or so clones in total; about 77% of them show up just once. 14% of the sample lies in the top ten.

The collaborating institutions used their own protocols to collect whole blood in K2EDTA tubes. Collaborator samples were shipped for TCRbeta analysis as frozen whole blood, isolated PBMCs, or DNA extracted from either sample type. Sequences were obtained from peripheral blood. The V gene is TRBV9 and the J gene is TRBJ1-1, and TRBD1 matches 8 of the central bases. This clonotype was obtained from a woman of 80 years or more with acute or convalescent COVID-19. The CDR3 protein is CASSARGQTEAFF. The DNA sequence is given as TGTGCCAGCAGCGCCAGGGGGCAAACTGAAGCTTTCTTT.